The 22 T cell receptor beta chains reported below all come from one sample, sequenced in a study of CD8+ T cells in alopecia areata. RNA, once extracted, was reverse transcribed into cDNA for use as the sequencing template. TCRdb's table, derived via immunoSEQ multiplex PCR, lists solely in-frame clones and lacks some. The sample holds 200,000 to 250,000 clones, about 61% seen once. Sequenced: CD8+ T cells sorted from blood. These receptors all stem from a human donor in good health.

The gene calls are TRBV9 and TRBJ2-3; tentatively, D is TRBD1 (6 bases). The germline CDR1 and CDR2 sequences are SGDLS and YYNGEE. The CDR3 sequence is 15 residues long. The V end lost 0 bases, the J end lost 6 bases, and 14 bases lay between the germline ends. CDR3 DNA sequence: TGTGCCAGCAGCGTAGATCAGGGGACCTCGGATACGCAGTATTTT. This encodes CASSVDQGTSDTQYF.

The CDR3 DNA reads as TGTGCCAGCAGCTTTACTAGGGAAGAGACCCAGTACTTC. Its translation is CASSFTREETQYF. This sequence joins TRBV5-4 and TRBJ2-5, with a possible D match to TRBD2 (5 bases). Germline V CDR1 and CDR2: SGHNT, YYREEE (reference sequence). The length of the CDR3 is 13 residues. The V and J ends lost 2 bases and 3 bases respectively, with 8 bases between them.

This rearrangement joins TRBV5-1 to TRBJ2-5; 14 bases line up with TRBD2. The ends lost 4 bases at V and 5 bases at J; junction bases unmatched: 4. The length of the CDR3 is 15 residues. Per the germline V gene, CDR1 is SGHRS and CDR2 is YFSETQ. The CDR3 here is CASSPGLAGVETQYF. CDR3 DNA: TGCGCCAGCAGCCCGGGACTAGCGGGGGTTGAGACCCAGTACTTC.

J is TRBJ1-1 and V is TRBV25-1; D uncertain. Trimming left V 6 bases short and J 5 bases short, with 7 bases between. Germline V gene sequence: CDR1 MGHDK, CDR2 SYGVNS. The CDR3 contains 11 residues. The CDR3 spells CASRLGTEAFF. CDR3 DNA sequence: TGTGCCAGCAGGCTGGGGACTGAAGCTTTCTTT.

This rearrangement joins TRBV5-1 to TRBJ2-7; 7 positions match TRBD2. Germline V gene sequence: CDR1 SGHRS, CDR2 YFSETQ. V lost 1 base and J lost 5; bases outside the gene matches: 6. The CDR3 length is 14 residues. The CDR3 DNA follows: TGCGCCAGCAGCTTGAGCAGCGGGGTCCACGAGCAGTACTTC. Protein: CASSLSSGVHEQYF.

The gene calls are TRBV27 and TRBJ2-7; TRBD2 might be the D (6 bases). CDR1 is MNHEY and CDR2 is SMNVEV in the germline V gene (reference sequence). There are 14 residues in the CDR3. Trimming removed 5 bases from V and 2 bases from J, with 13 bases in between. The CDR3 region has the DNA TGTGCCAGCAGTGGCGGGGACCATACCTACGAGCAGTACTTC. Translated, it gives CASSGGDHTYEQYF.

This rearrangement joins TRBV5-1 to TRBJ2-1; TRBD1 aligns across 9 bases. The CDR3 sequence is 14 residues long. CDR1 and CDR2 from the germline V gene are SGHRS and YFSETQ. Losses at the gene ends were 6 bases for V and 6 bases for J; bases not matched to a gene: 7. The CDR3 region is CASNTGGVSNEQFF. The CDR3, as DNA: TGCGCCAGCAACACAGGGGGCGTTAGCAATGAGCAGTTCTTC.

The CDR3 bases are TGTGCCAGCAGACACAAGGGGACCGGCAGGGCCGATGGCTACACCTTC. Its translation: CASRHKGTGRADGYTF. The chain recombines TRBV13 with TRBJ1-2, with D possibly being TRBD1 (5 bases). This CDR3 spans 16 amino acids. Trimming removed 6 bases from V and 6 bases from J, with 23 bases in between. Germline V gives CDR1 PRHDT, CDR2 FYEKMQ (reference sequence).

The J gene is TRBJ2-2, the V gene TRBV2; D possibly corresponds to TRBD1 (6 bases). The V and J ends lost 7 bases and 0 bases respectively, with 12 bases between them. The CDR3 has 15 residues. Germline CDR1 is SNHLY and CDR2 is FYNNEI. The CDR3 DNA follows: TGTGCCAGCAATGGGGCAGGGGCGAACACCGGGGAGCTGTTTTTT. Protein: CASNGAGANTGELFF.

The J gene is TRBJ2-1, the V gene TRBV11-2; unclear D gene. The V end was cut by 1 base, the J end by 8 bases, with 9 bases between. CDR1 is SGHAT and CDR2 is FQNNGV in the germline V gene. The CDR3 contains 13 residues. The CDR3 is CASSLAWRDEQFF. As DNA, the CDR3 is TGTGCCAGCAGCTTAGCCTGGCGCGATGAGCAGTTCTTC.

The chain is built from TRBV5-6 and TRBJ2-2; D may correspond to TRBD1 or TRBD2 (5 bases each). Germline V CDR1 and CDR2: SGHDT, YYEEEE. The CDR3 spans 15 residues. Trimming pared 6 bases from V and 0 bases from J, leaving 12 bases between. The CDR3 loop is CASNRDASNTGELFF. The CDR3 nucleotides read TGTGCCAGCAACCGGGACGCTTCGAACACCGGGGAGCTGTTTTTT.

This clone was seen more than once but under ten times. CDR3 in amino acids: CSVRDAVSYEQYF. CDR3 sequence (DNA): TGCAGCGTCCGGGACGCCGTCTCCTACGAGCAGTACTTC. The chain recombines TRBV29-1 with TRBJ2-7; D is possibly TRBD1 or TRBD2 (5 bases each). Per the germline V gene, CDR1 is SQVTM and CDR2 is ANQGSEA. This CDR3 is 13 amino acids long. V lost 6 bases, J lost 0 bases, and 12 bases lay in between.

CDR3 protein: CATSRELAGETQYF. The CDR3 DNA reads as TGTGCCACCAGCAGAGAACTAGCCGGAGAGACCCAGTACTTC. The chain has TRBV15 and TRBJ2-5; D is perhaps TRBD2 (6 bases). There are 14 residues in the CDR3. The V end lost 0 bases, the J end lost 4 bases, and 9 bases lay between the germline ends. Germline assignment: CDR1 LNHNV and CDR2 YYDKDF (reference sequence).

The chain is built from TRBV30 and TRBJ2-5; unclear D gene. The germline V gene has CDR1 GTSNPN and CDR2 SVGIG (reference sequence). This CDR3 is 16 amino acids long. Trimming cost V 2 bases and J 5 bases, with 21 bases left between them. The DNA of the CDR3 is TGTGCCTGGAGTAGAAGCGTGGGAATTGAGGTGGAGACCCAGTACTTC. As protein: CAWSRSVGIEVETQYF.

This chain links TRBV15 with TRBJ1-5; TRBD1 agrees at 7 bases. V lost 5 bases and J lost 4; bases outside the gene matches: 5. The V gene's germline CDR1 is LNHNV and CDR2 YYDKDF (reference sequence). This CDR3 spans 14 amino acids. The CDR3 DNA reads as TGTGCCACCAGCTGGGACAGTCCGAATCAGCCCCAGCATTTT. Protein product: CATSWDSPNQPQHF.

V and J are TRBV5-6 and TRBJ1-2; possible D gene TRBD1, 5 bases. This CDR3 region has 14 residues. Germline CDR1 and CDR2: SGHDT and YYEEEE. Deletions cut 1 base from V and 8 bases from J, with 15 bases between. The CDR3 spells CASSLSGDVGGYTF. As DNA, the CDR3 is TGTGCCAGCAGCTTGTCCGGGGACGTGGGCGGCTACACCTTC.

The V gene is TRBV5-1, the J gene TRBJ2-2; 9 bases agree with TRBD1. The V gene end was trimmed by 0 bases and the J gene end by 0 bases; junction bases not matched to a gene: 9. The CDR3 extends over 19 amino acids. Germline assignment: CDR1 SGHRS and CDR2 YFSETQ. The CDR3 reads CASSLAGTGILTNTGELFF. Here the CDR3 DNA reads TGCGCCAGCAGCTTGGCCGGGACAGGGATTCTGACGAACACCGGGGAGCTGTTTTTT. The full variable domain, rest sourced from reference TRBV5-1 and TRBJ2-2, is KAGVTQTPRYLIKTRGQQVTLSCSPISGHRSVSWYQQTPGQGLQFLFEYFSETQRNKGNFPGRFSGRQFSNSRSEMNVSTLELGDSALYLCASSLAGTGILTNTGELFFGEGSRLTVL.

The chain carries TRBV29-1 and TRBJ2-1; TRBD1 aligns across 8 bases. V dropped 5 bases and J dropped 0; count of bases not matched to a gene: 6. Germline CDR1 is SQVTM and CDR2 is ANQGSEA. The CDR3 spans 15 residues. The CDR3 DNA is TGCAGCGTTTATGGGACAGGTGACTCCTACAATGAGCAGTTCTTC. Translating it yields CSVYGTGDSYNEQFF.

The sample holds a few counts of this clone. The chain joins TRBV29-1 to TRBJ2-2; D not resolved. Trimming shortened V by 2 bases and J by 7 bases, and 5 bases separated the two germline ends. The V gene's germline CDR1 is SQVTM and CDR2 ANQGSEA. CDR3 size: 11 residues. The CDR3 region has the DNA TGCAGCGTTGAAAGTCGCGGGGAGCTGTTTTTT. Its protein product is CSVESRGELFF.

There are a few counts of this clone. J is TRBJ2-3 and V is TRBV6-1, with D perhaps TRBD2 (5 bases). Per the germline V gene, CDR1 is MNHNS and CDR2 is SASEGT. There are 16 residues in the CDR3. V lost 1 base and J lost 4, with 15 bases in between. The DNA of the CDR3 is TGTGCCAGCAGTGAAGTGCGTAGCGCCTCGGCAGATACGCAGTATTTT. Translating it yields CASSEVRSASADTQYF.

As for this clone: At one of its ends the junction is not consistent with the germline gene, which may arise from a read error. This chain connects TRBV2 to TRBJ2-7, with 13 bases that match TRBD2. The CDR3 extends over 13 amino acids. Germline assignment: CDR1 SNHLY and CDR2 FYNNEI. The CDR3 region is CASLGRTGTSGDF. CDR3 coding DNA: TGTGCCAGCCTGGGACGGACCGGGACTAGCGGGGACTTC.

The J gene is TRBJ1-5, the V gene TRBV27; TRBD1 might be the D (5 bases). V shed 4 bases and J shed 6 bases, with 13 bases lying between them. The V gene's germline CDR1 is MNHEY and CDR2 SMNVEV (reference sequence). The CDR3 runs 14 residues. The CDR3 loop is CASSSGETLQPQHF. CDR3 coding DNA: TGTGCCAGCAGTTCGGGGGAGACACTTCAGCCCCAGCATTTT.